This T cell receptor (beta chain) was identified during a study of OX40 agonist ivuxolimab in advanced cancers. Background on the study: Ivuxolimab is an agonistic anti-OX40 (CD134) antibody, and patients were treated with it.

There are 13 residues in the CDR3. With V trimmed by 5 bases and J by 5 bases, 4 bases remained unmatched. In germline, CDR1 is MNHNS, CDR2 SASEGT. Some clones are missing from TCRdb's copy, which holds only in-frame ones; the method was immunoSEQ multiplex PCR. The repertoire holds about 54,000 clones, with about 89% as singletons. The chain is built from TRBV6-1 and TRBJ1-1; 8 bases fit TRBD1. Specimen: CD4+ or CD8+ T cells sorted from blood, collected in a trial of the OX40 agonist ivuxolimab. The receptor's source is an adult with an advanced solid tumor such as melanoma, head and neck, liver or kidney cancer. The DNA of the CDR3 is TGTGCCAGCAGTCCGGACAGGGAGACTGAAGCTTTCTTT. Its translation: CASSPDRETEAFF.